Listed below are T cell receptor beta chains from one sample, sequenced in a study of T cells after yellow fever vaccination. Using its own MiXCR run on the 5' RACE reads, TCRdb lists one record per CDR3 protein. The sample records approximately 350,000 distinct CDR3 sequences, 11% being singletons. The source was PBMCs, collected on the day of the first yellow fever vaccination. These receptors all stem from a man between 18 and 29 years old who received the YFV17D yellow fever vaccine. CDR3s include the opening cysteine and the closing phenylalanine or tryptophan. The D gene is left open where the match is weak.

V: TRBV4-3; D: NA; J: TRBJ1-2; CDR3: CASSQGADGVYGYTF
V: TRBV6-2/TRBV6-3; D: NA; J: TRBJ1-5; CDR3: CASSYGRQPQHF
V: TRBV4-1; D: NA; J: TRBJ2-1; CDR3: CATSPGVGGVYNEQFF
V: TRBV3-1; D: NA; J: TRBJ2-5; CDR3: CASSQVRILKQTQYF
V: TRBV7-2; D: TRBD1; J: TRBJ1-2; CDR3: CASVAGGFSPGYTF
V: TRBV18; D: TRBD2; J: TRBJ2-7; CDR3: CASSPERGSTYEQYF
V: TRBV5-1; D: TRBD1; J: TRBJ1-1; CDR3: CASSSGTGSITEAFF
V: TRBV10-1; D: TRBD1; J: TRBJ1-1; CDR3: CASSERTGGSAFF
V: TRBV12-5; D: NA; J: TRBJ2-5; CDR3: CASGSQETQYF
V: TRBV6-1; D: TRBD2; J: TRBJ2-5; CDR3: CASTPSGGNQETQYF
V: TRBV30; D: TRBD1; J: TRBJ1-6; CDR3: CAWSGDRRGSPLHF
V: TRBV12-3/TRBV12-4; D: TRBD2; J: TRBJ2-1; CDR3: CASSRTPGGANEQFF
V: TRBV6-2/TRBV6-3; D: NA; J: TRBJ2-7; CDR3: CASAWGRGYEQYF
V: TRBV12-3/TRBV12-4; D: TRBD1; J: TRBJ1-3; CDR3: CASSPGQVSGNTIYF
V: TRBV7-2; D: NA; J: TRBJ2-5; CDR3: CASSSVSWGGETQYF
V: TRBV12-3/TRBV12-4; D: NA; J: TRBJ2-1; CDR3: CASSPDRVIADEQFF
V: TRBV18; D: TRBD1; J: TRBJ1-5; CDR3: CASSQGAGQPQHF
V: TRBV4-3; D: NA; J: TRBJ2-1; CDR3: CASSQAGGHEQFF
V: TRBV9; D: TRBD1; J: TRBJ1-4; CDR3: CASSVREGANEKLFF
V: TRBV3-1; D: TRBD1; J: TRBJ1-1; CDR3: CASSQQGVNTEAFF
V: TRBV5-1; D: NA; J: TRBJ2-1; CDR3: CASSWYRSRDYNEQFF
V: TRBV5-6; D: NA; J: TRBJ2-3; CDR3: CATGGPRGDTQYF
V: TRBV7-9; D: NA; J: TRBJ2-4; CDR3: CASSPWSTNIQYF
V: TRBV7-2; D: NA; J: TRBJ2-1; CDR3: CASSLAPGSYNEQFF
V: TRBV7-8; D: NA; J: TRBJ1-1; CDR3: CASGAAGKLEAFF
V: TRBV10-3; D: TRBD1; J: TRBJ2-1; CDR3: CAISESMGRQGRDNEQFF
V: TRBV19; D: NA; J: TRBJ2-3; CDR3: CASSSYHTDTQYF
V: TRBV9; D: NA; J: TRBJ2-1; CDR3: CASSVLSGATYNEQFF
V: TRBV7-2; D: TRBD1; J: TRBJ2-1; CDR3: CASSPRGPSYNEQFF
V: TRBV20-1; D: TRBD1; J: TRBJ1-2; CDR3: CSAARQGTFRGYTF
V: TRBV27; D: NA; J: TRBJ2-5; CDR3: CASSSSGTGFWDQYF
V: TRBV6-5; D: NA; J: TRBJ1-1; CDR3: CASSWTVGDTEAFF
V: TRBV20-1; D: TRBD1; J: TRBJ1-5; CDR3: CSATRDSNQPQHF
V: TRBV5-1; D: TRBD2; J: TRBJ2-1; CDR3: CASSLDPGTSGGANEQFF
V: TRBV19; D: TRBD2; J: TRBJ2-1; CDR3: CASIDSGGGVNEQFF
V: TRBV29-1; D: NA; J: TRBJ1-1; CDR3: CSVEIPTLTYRLAAFF
V: TRBV18; D: NA; J: TRBJ2-7; CDR3: CASSPQDASSYEQYF
V: TRBV15; D: TRBD1; J: TRBJ1-4; CDR3: CATSWGQGARATNEKLFF
V: TRBV7-9; D: TRBD1; J: TRBJ1-1; CDR3: CASSRQGTSEAFF
V: TRBV4-3; D: NA; J: TRBJ2-1; CDR3: CASSLRIAIGNNEQFF
V: TRBV11-1; D: NA; J: TRBJ1-1; CDR3: CASRPIRGGPEAFF